This TCR beta chain was found in a study of PD-L1 blockade in urothelial cancer. As for the study in general: The median number of T cells present in blood samples was some 140,000.

TCRdb's table, derived via immunoSEQ multiplex PCR, lists solely in-frame clones and lacks some. The data show around 24,000 clones, 82% seen once. The CDR3 extends over 14 amino acids. The junction had 6 bases not matched to a gene; V was cut back by 0 bases and J by 8 bases. Germline V gene lookup returns CDR1 SGHRS and CDR2 YFSETQ. This clone is termed medium-sized (0.01 to 0.1%). Described time point: peripheral blood 6 weeks after treatment start. The chain is built from TRBV5-1 and TRBJ1-1, with TRBD1 matching over 8 bases. The TCR was taken from an older man with urothelial cancer. Here the sequenced sample was PBMCs, taken around atezolizumab (anti-PD-L1) treatment. Here the CDR3 reads CASSLEGTGSEAFF. The CDR3 DNA reads as TGCGCCAGCAGCTTGGAAGGGACAGGTAGCGAAGCTTTCTTT. The whole variable domain, remainder taken from reference TRBV5-1 and TRBJ1-1, is KAGVTQTPRYLIKTRGQQVTLSCSPISGHRSVSWYQQTPGQGLQFLFEYFSETQRNKGNFPGRFSGRQFSNSRSEMNVSTLELGDSALYLCASSLEGTGSEAFFGQGTRLTVV.